Presented here are 22 T cell receptor beta chains from one specimen sequenced in a study of identical twins (dated by TCRdb to 2016 to 2017). The library was prepared using 5' RACE. The listed sequencing device is Illumina HiSeq 2000. TCRdb trimmed the raw reads at Q25, called clones with MiXCR and kept productive beta chains. When rows share a CDR3 protein, they turn into one entry using the most common DNA and genes. The sample records around 1.7 million distinct CDR3 sequences, under 35% of which are singletons. The ten biggest clones cover 0.25% to 0.3% of the sample. Sequencing used cord blood. The receptors here all came from a newborn girl in good health.

The chain employs TRBV6-2 or TRBV6-3 and TRBJ2-3; a weak D match, TRBD1 (7 bases). Germline CDR1 MNHEY, CDR2 SVGEGT. V gave up 2 bases and J gave up 5 bases, with 11 bases separating them. The CDR3 is 14 amino acids. The CDR3 sequence is CASSYPQGGDTQYF. The DNA of the CDR3 is TGTGCCAGCAGTTACCCTCAGGGGGGAGATACGCAGTATTTT.

The J gene is TRBJ2-7, the V gene TRBV28; 7 bases align to TRBD2. J was trimmed by 3 bases and V by 2 bases; bases with no gene match: 7. The CDR3 is 15 residues long. Germline CDR1 is MDHEN and CDR2 is SYDVKM. The CDR3 reads CASSLIAGGNYEQYF. In nucleotides, the CDR3 is TGTGCCAGCAGTTTAATAGCGGGTGGAAACTACGAGCAGTACTTC.

Comment on this clonotype: Compared with germline, one end of the junction differs, possibly owing to a read error. The chain carries TRBV6-1 and TRBJ2-5, with 9 bases that match TRBD1. The CDR3 loop spans 14 amino acids. Germline values: CDR1 MNHNS, CDR2 SASEGT. CDR3 loop: CASGDPGQGETQYF. The DNA for the CDR3 is TGTGCCAGCGGTGATCCGGGACAGGGAGAGACCCAGTACTTC.

The chain combines TRBV4-1 with TRBJ2-7, with no clear D. The germline V gene has CDR1 MGHRA and CDR2 YSYEKL. V was cut by 0 bases and J by 0 bases, with 6 bases left in between. The CDR3 runs 14 residues. This CDR3 reads CASSQDDLSYEQYF. In DNA, the CDR3 is TGCGCCAGCAGCCAAGATGATCTCTCCTACGAGCAGTACTTC.

This clonotype was counted between two and nine times. The CDR3 protein is CASSPRVLPGQGAFF. Here the CDR3 DNA reads TGCGCCAGCAGCCCAAGGGTCCTCCCGGGACAGGGAGCTTTCTTT. This chain uses TRBV4-1 with TRBJ1-1; 9 positions agree with TRBD1. CDR1 is MGHRA, CDR2 YSYEKL, per germline. Unmatched junction bases numbered 13, after V lost 4 bases and J lost 10 bases. The CDR3 has 15 amino acids.

The J gene is TRBJ2-4, the V gene TRBV7-2; D gene uncertain. Trimming cost V 5 bases and J 13 bases, with 18 bases left between them. CDR3 length equals 13 residues. Germline CDR1 and CDR2: SGHTA and FQGNSA. CDR3 coding DNA: TGTGCCAGCAGCAACACAAGGGAATTGGAGCAGTACTTC. Amino acid sequence: CASSNTRELEQYF.

The chain links TRBV6-6 to TRBJ1-1; D is ambiguous. The V end was cut by 2 bases, the J end by 3 bases, with 10 bases between. CDR3 length equals 14 residues. The germline gives CDR1 MNHNY, CDR2 SVGAGI (reference sequence). The CDR3 sequence: CASSYRQVDTEAFF. DNA for the CDR3: TGTGCCAGCAGTTACCGTCAGGTTGACACTGAAGCTTTCTTT.

Notes on this clonotype: A junction end diverges from the germline sequence, so it may reflect a read error. V usage is TRBV20-1 and J usage is TRBJ1-6; tentatively, D is TRBD1 (6 bases). The CDR3 has 12 residues. Germline V gives CDR1 DFQATT, CDR2 SNEGSKA (reference sequence). The CDR3, as DNA: TGCAGTGCTGGGGGCGGAAATTCACCCCCCCACTTT. It specifies CSAGGGNSPPHF.

In the case of this clonotype: This may arise from a read error, as a much more abundant clone is one base away. This chain uses TRBV20-1 with TRBJ2-5; 7 bases agree with TRBD2. V shed 8 bases and J 11 bases; nucleotides not matched to a gene: 17. CDR3 size: 13 residues. CDR1 is DFQATT and CDR2 is SNEGSKA in the germline V gene (reference sequence). The CDR3 here is CSSEGGENNEQYF. The DNA for the CDR3 is TGCAGTAGTGAGGGAGGGGAAAACAATGAGCAGTACTTC.

In this sample, this clonotype turned up many times. The J gene is TRBJ2-1, the V gene TRBV21-1; the table's D call TRBD1 went unverified against the DNA. TRBV21-1 is annotated as a pseudogene. CDR3 size: 13 residues. The CDR3 protein is CASSTSPGNEQFF. The CDR3 nucleotides read TGTGCCAGCAGCACCTCTCCCGGAAATGAGCAGTTCTTC.

There are a few counts of this clonotype. V usage is TRBV6-6 and J usage is TRBJ1-1; possible D gene TRBD1, 5 bases. The CDR3 consists of 16 residues. Between the trimmed V and J ends, which lost 2 bases and 5 bases, there was a span of 18 bases. Per the germline V gene, CDR1 is MNHNY and CDR2 is SVGAGI (reference sequence). The CDR3 DNA sequence: TGTGCCAGCAGTTACCAAGGAGCAGGGCGGTTAACTGAAGCTTTCTTT. Its protein is CASSYQGAGRLTEAFF.

This clonotype was found a few times. This chain joins TRBV15 and TRBJ1-1; tentative D call: TRBD1 (6 bases). The CDR3 runs 15 residues. Germline assignment: CDR1 LNHNV and CDR2 YYDKDF (reference sequence). The germline V and J ends were trimmed by 0 bases and 1 base, with 9 bases remaining between them. The CDR3 nucleotides are TGTGCCACCAGCAGAGATGGGGGCCCGAACACTGAAGCTTTCTTT. Its translation: CATSRDGGPNTEAFF.

The V call is TRBV6-1, the J call TRBJ1-1, with unresolved D. There are 13 residues in the CDR3. The V end lost 11 bases, the J end lost 4 bases, and 17 bases lay between the germline ends. In germline, CDR1 is MNHNS, CDR2 SASEGT. The CDR3 DNA follows: TGTGCCGGCTGGCGTACGGTCTTCACTGAAGCTTTCTTT. As protein: CAGWRTVFTEAFF.

This chain links TRBV2 with TRBJ2-1; 12 bases are a match to TRBD2. The end of the DNA is better explained by TRBJ2-7, so the J call may be wrong. There are 15 residues in the CDR3. Per germline, CDR1 SNHLY and CDR2 FYNNEI. The CDR3 sequence is CASRALAGGYNEQYF. The CDR3 DNA reads as TGTGCCAGCAGGGCACTAGCGGGAGGCTACAATGAGCAGTACTTC.

The chain recombines TRBV20-1 with TRBJ2-1; no definite D call. Trimming pared 3 bases from V and 8 bases from J, leaving 11 bases between. Germline assignment: CDR1 DFQATT and CDR2 SNEGSKA (reference sequence). The CDR3 sequence is 12 residues long. The CDR3 DNA follows: TGCAGTGCTAGCTATGTCCTGCATGAGCAGTTCTTC. This sequence encodes CSASYVLHEQFF.

V gene TRBV2 combines with J gene TRBJ2-3; no definite D call. The CDR3 is made up of 14 amino acids. The germline gives CDR1 SNHLY, CDR2 FYNNEI. Trimming removed 7 bases from V and 6 bases from J, with 17 bases in between. The CDR3 DNA reads TGTGCCAGCAAAGTTTATCTAATAATCGATACGCAGTATTTT. It specifies CASKVYLIIDTQYF.

About this clonotype: At one boundary the junction diverges from the germline segment, which might be a read error. The chain carries TRBV4-1 and TRBJ2-7; maybe TRBD1 (5 bases). This CDR3 spans 14 amino acids. Germline lookup yields CDR1 MGHRA and CDR2 YSYEKL. Here the CDR3 reads CASNQGAGSTKQYF. CDR3 DNA sequence: TGCGCCAGCAACCAAGGGGCTGGTTCTACGAAGCAGTACTTC.

This clonotype was seen a handful of times. CDR3 protein: CASSPGRDRGYEQYF. CDR3 nucleotides: TGTGCCAGCAGCCCTGGCCGGGACAGGGGCTACGAGCAGTACTTC. The chain links TRBV3-1 to TRBJ2-7; 10 nucleotides match TRBD1. The CDR3 totals 15 residues. The germline V gene encodes CDR1 LGHDT and CDR2 YNNKEL (reference sequence). The J segment lost 3 bases and the V segment lost 4 bases, leaving 6 bases of the junction unmatched.

The chain uses TRBV29-1 and TRBJ2-1; the D gene could be TRBD1 or TRBD2 (6 bases each). Germline loops: CDR1 SQVTM, CDR2 ANQGSEA. The CDR3 sequence is 15 residues long. The ends were cut back, 7 bases at V and 2 bases at J, with 18 bases in the middle. The chain's CDR3 is CSARRGRGPYNEQFF. CDR3 DNA sequence: TGCAGCGCGAGACGGGGGCGCGGCCCCTACAATGAGCAGTTCTTC.

V usage is TRBV20-1 and J usage is TRBJ2-3; 7 bases map to TRBD2. Germline loops: CDR1 DFQATT, CDR2 SNEGSKA (reference sequence). V dropped 3 bases and J dropped 4; count of bases not matched to a gene: 10. This CDR3 is 15 amino acids long. The CDR3 sequence: CSASVASGRSDTQYF. CDR3 nucleotides: TGCAGTGCTAGTGTGGCTAGCGGAAGGTCAGATACGCAGTATTTT.

This clonotype was observed a handful of times. This sequence joins TRBV4-1 and TRBJ2-4; TRBD1 matches 10 bases. Germline V gene data show CDR1 as MGHRA and CDR2 as YSYEKL. With V trimmed by 3 bases and J by 8 bases, 10 bases remained unmatched. The CDR3 spans 16 residues. CDR3 nucleotides: TGCGCCAGCAGCCAGGTCCTGGGACAGGGGAGGGACATTCAGTACTTC. This translates into CASSQVLGQGRDIQYF.

The gene calls are TRBV5-1 and TRBJ2-3; 9 nucleotides match TRBD1. Germline assignment: CDR1 SGHRS and CDR2 YFSETQ. The CDR3 spans 16 residues. V gave up 0 bases and J gave up 3 bases; unmatched junction bases: 5. The CDR3 coding sequence is TGCGCCAGCAGCTTGGTAGACAGGGGGATGACAGATACGCAGTATTTT. Its translation is CASSLVDRGMTDTQYF.